The clone carrying this TCR beta chain was seen repeatedly, ten times or more. Its antigen remains unknown. These data come from a study of early T cells in non-severe SARS-CoV-2 infection. Study-level information: Sequencing used unsorted whole-blood bulk RNA, so chains lack pairing. Study results and limitations: Anti-spike CD8 specificities were favored by VDJdb matching, whose results missed private and CD4 specificities.

Germline trimming cut 0 bases from V and 4 bases from J; bases unmatched to any gene: 9. The CDR3 runs to 17 residues. Germline CDR1 is LGHNA and CDR2 is YNFKEQ. Attached unique molecular identifiers marked individual cDNA molecules. TCRdb re-called the 5' RACE reads through MiXCR, storing one row per CDR3 protein. The sample carries roughly 28,000 distinct CDR3 sequences, more than 4% recorded once. The clonotype was recovered from an adult who was a healthcare worker with PCR-confirmed SARS-CoV-2 infection or an uninfected control (not recorded which). Sequences were obtained from whole blood. The chain employs TRBV4-2 and TRBJ2-5; TRBD2 matches 9 bases. This CDR3 reads CASSQDGGSGSSETQYF. Written as DNA, the CDR3 is TGTGCCAGCAGCCAAGATGGGGGTAGCGGGAGTTCAGAGACCCAGTACTTC.